The sequence of this T cell receptor beta chain was determined in a study of CD8 T cells in Susac syndrome (dated by TCRdb to 2018 to 2020). Describing the broader study: Repertoire sequencing was used to test whether CD8+ T cell activation and differentiation in Susac syndrome was antigen driven. Paper-wide results and their limitations: The number of individuals in the TCR sequencing and HLA analysis was acknowledged as relatively small.

RNA was extracted using the RNeasy kit, and roughly 0.5 to 1 microgram was reverse transcribed with random hexamers. The immunoSEQ multiplex PCR assay, covering 54 Vbeta and 13 Jbeta segments, was used to amplify TCR beta CDR3 regions. PCR amplification bias was corrected using a synthetic template baseline for primer optimization and computational correction. Under the source paper's analysis protocol: Reads were annotated to V, D and J genes per IMGT and analyzed with immunoSEQ Analyzer, keeping only productive sequences. Clonality was computed as one minus Shannon entropy normalized by log2 of the number of productive unique sequences. For each patient and control, public and private clones were evaluated within the 100 most prevalent clones. Clones were defined as Susac-specific when absent from the healthy and MS cohorts, from some 1,100 published viral clones and from other ImmuneACCESS disease sequences. TCRdb cleaned the public reads at Q25 with fastp, built clones with MiXCR and kept in-frame beta chains. A single entry per CDR3 protein holds the most common genes and DNA from its merged rows. TCRdb's processing, not the study's, gives the V and J calls here. Within this sample are around 160,000 distinct CDR3 sequences, with about 93% of them counted one time only. The top ten hold 0.14% of the sample.

Note on this clonotype: It lacks a known antigen. Base qualities are not at hand, and no much larger clone is one base apart.

The germline V gene gives CDR1 as LGHNA and CDR2 as YNFKEQ. The CDR3 holds 13 amino acids from the cysteine to the phenylalanine. The sequence is cut down to CDR3 DNA, 39 bases in frame from base 1. High-throughput TCR beta sequencing profiled peripheral blood CD8+ and CD4+ T cells from healthy donors, Susac syndrome patients and multiple sclerosis patients. Healthy donors were included as age- and sex-matched controls. Bulk CD8+ and CD4+ T cells were purified by magnetic negative isolation, whereas CD8+ TEMRA cells were enriched by FACS. Blood was drawn into EDTA tubes, processed within 24 hours, and PBMCs were isolated by density gradient centrifugation. PBMCs intended for TCR sequencing were frozen in liquid nitrogen and were later thawed in a 37 degrees C water bath. The sorted or isolated CD4+, CD8+ and CD8+ TEMRA cells reached a purity of at least 90%.

The sequencing sample was made of CD4+ T cells from PBMCs. The receptor was isolated from a human donor in good health. Rearrangement joined TRBV4-2 to TRBJ2-5; the D gene is perhaps TRBD1 or TRBD2, each of them matching over 7 bases. Read as DNA, the sequence is TGTGCTTTTGGCAGGGGGGGCTCGGAGACCCAGTACTTC. Translated, it reads CAFGRGGSETQYF.